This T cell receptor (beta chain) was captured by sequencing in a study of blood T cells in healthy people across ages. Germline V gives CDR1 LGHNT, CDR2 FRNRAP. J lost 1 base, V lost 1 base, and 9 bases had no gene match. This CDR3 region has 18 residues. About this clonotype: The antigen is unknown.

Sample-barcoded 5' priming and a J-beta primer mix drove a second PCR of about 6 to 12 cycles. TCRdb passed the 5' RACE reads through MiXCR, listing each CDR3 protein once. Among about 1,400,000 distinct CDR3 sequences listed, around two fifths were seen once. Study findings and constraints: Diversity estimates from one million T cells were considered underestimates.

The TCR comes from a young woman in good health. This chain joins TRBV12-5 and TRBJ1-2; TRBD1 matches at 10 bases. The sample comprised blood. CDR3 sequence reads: CASGLEPETGGRNYGYTF. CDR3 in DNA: TGTGCTAGTGGTTTGGAACCCGAGACAGGGGGCCGTAACTATGGCTACACCTTC.